This T cell receptor beta chain was profiled in a study of T cell responses to AZD1222 COVID-19 vaccine. The CDR3 is 15 residues long. V shed 5 bases and J shed 7 bases, with 17 bases lying between them. Germline V gives CDR1 SGHTA, CDR2 FQGNSA. Findings of the study overall: Most donors were white British and more were female, and clonal diversity was possibly underestimated.

Note on this clone: Its antigen is undetermined.

TCRdb keeps only in-frame clones here, not all; method: immunoSEQ multiplex PCR. The sample holds about 90,000 clones, 85% seen once. The sequenced sample was peripheral blood, obtained 28 days after the second AZD1222 dose. This rearrangement joins TRBV7-2 to TRBJ1-4, with D possibly being TRBD1 (5 bases). The clonotype was recovered from an adult who received the AZD1222 COVID-19 vaccine. CDR3 sequence: CASSKPSQGAEKLFF. CDR3 in DNA: TGTGCCAGCAGCAAGCCCAGCCAGGGCGCTGAAAAACTGTTTTTT.